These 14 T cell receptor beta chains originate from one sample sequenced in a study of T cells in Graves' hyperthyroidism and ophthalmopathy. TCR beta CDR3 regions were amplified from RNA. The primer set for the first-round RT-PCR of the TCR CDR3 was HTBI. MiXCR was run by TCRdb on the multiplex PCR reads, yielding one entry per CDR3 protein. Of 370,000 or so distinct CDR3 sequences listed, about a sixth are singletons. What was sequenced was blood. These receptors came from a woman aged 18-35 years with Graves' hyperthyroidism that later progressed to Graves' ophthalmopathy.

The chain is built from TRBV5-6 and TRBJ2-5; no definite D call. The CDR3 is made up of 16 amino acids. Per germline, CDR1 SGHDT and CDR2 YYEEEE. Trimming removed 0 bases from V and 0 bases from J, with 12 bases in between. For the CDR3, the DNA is TGTGCCAGCAGCTTGGGGCAGACCCTGTACCAAGAGACCCAGTACTTC. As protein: CASSLGQTLYQETQYF.

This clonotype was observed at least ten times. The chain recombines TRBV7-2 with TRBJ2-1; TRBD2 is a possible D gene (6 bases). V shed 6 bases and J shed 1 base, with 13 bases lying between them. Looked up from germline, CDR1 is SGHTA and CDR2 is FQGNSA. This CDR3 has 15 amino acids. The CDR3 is CASSYDRGSYNEQFF. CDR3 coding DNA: TGTGCCAGCAGTTACGATCGGGGGTCCTACAATGAGCAGTTCTTC.

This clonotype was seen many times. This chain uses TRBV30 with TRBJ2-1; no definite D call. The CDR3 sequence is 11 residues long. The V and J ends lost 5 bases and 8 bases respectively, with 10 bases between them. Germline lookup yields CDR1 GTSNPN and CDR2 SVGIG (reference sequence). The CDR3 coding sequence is TGTGCCTGGGCCACGGCGGATGAGCAGTTCTTC. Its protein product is CAWATADEQFF.

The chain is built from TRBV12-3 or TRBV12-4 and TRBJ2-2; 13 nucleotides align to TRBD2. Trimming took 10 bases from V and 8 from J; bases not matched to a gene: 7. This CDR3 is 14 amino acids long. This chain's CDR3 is CATKGLAGKGELFF. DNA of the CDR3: TGTGCCACCAAGGGACTAGCGGGAAAAGGGGAGCTGTTTTTT.

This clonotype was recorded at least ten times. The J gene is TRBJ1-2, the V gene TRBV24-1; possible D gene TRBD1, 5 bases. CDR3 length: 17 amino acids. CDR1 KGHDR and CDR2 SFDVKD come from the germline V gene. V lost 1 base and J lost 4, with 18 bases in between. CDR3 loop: CATSDLNPTGPFYGYTF. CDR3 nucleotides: TGTGCCACCAGTGATTTAAACCCAACAGGCCCCTTCTATGGCTACACCTTC.

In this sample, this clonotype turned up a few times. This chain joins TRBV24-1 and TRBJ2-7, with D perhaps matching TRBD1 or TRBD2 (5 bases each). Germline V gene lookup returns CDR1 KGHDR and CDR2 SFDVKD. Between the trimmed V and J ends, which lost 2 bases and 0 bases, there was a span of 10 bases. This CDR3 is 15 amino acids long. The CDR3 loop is CATSDSEGNSYEQYF. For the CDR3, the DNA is TGTGCCACCAGTGATTCAGAGGGGAACTCCTACGAGCAGTACTTC.

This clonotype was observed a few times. The CDR3 DNA sequence: TGTGCCAGCAGCCCTCTCAAGGGCAAAGGAAACACCATATATTTT. Amino acid sequence: CASSPLKGKGNTIYF. The chain links TRBV7-6 to TRBJ1-3; no reliable D call. Trimming removed 5 bases at V and 4 bases at J, with 15 bases between. Germline V gene sequence: CDR1 SGHVS, CDR2 FNYEAQ. The CDR3 loop spans 15 amino acids.

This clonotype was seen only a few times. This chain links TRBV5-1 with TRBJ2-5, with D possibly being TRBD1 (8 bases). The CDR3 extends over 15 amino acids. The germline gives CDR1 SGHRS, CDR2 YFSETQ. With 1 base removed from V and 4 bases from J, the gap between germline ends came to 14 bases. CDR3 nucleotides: TGCGCCAGCAGCTTGCGGGGGGACAGGAGAGAGACCCAGTACTTC. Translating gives CASSLRGDRRETQYF.

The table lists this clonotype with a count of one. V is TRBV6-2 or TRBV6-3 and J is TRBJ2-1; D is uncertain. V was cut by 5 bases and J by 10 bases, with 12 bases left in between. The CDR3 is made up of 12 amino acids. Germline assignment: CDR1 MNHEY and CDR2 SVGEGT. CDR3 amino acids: CASSVTFYEQFF. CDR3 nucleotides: TGTGCCAGCAGTGTGACATTCTACGAGCAGTTCTTC.

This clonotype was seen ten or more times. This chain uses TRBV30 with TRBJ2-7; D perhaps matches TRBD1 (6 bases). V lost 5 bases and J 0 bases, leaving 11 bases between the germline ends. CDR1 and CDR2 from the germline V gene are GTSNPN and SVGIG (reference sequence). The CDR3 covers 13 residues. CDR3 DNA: TGTGCCTGGGATGGGGACAACTCCTACGAGCAGTACTTC. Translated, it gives CAWDGDNSYEQYF.

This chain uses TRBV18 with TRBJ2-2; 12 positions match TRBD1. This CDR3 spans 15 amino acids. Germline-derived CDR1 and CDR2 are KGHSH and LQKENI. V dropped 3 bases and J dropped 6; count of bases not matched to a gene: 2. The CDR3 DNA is TGTGCCAGCTCACCGGGACAGGGGGCCTCCGGGGAGCTGTTTTTT. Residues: CASSPGQGASGELFF.

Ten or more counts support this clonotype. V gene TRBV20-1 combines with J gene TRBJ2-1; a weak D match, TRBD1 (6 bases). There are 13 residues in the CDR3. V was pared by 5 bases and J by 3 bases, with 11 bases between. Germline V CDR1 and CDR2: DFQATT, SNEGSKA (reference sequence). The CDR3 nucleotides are TGCAGTGCTGTGGGACACCTCTACAATGAGCAGTTCTTC. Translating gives CSAVGHLYNEQFF.

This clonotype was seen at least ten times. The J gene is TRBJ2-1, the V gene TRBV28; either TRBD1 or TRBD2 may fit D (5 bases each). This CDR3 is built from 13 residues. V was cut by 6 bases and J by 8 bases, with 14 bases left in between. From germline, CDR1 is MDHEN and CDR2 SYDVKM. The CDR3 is CASSPGTRYEQFF. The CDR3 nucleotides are TGTGCCAGCAGCCCCGGGACCCGGTATGAGCAGTTCTTC. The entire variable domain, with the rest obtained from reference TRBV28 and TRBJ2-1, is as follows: DVKVTQSSRYLVKRTGEKVFLECVQDMDHENMFWYRQDPGLGLRLIYFSYDVKMKEKGDIPEGYSVSREKKERFSLILESASTNQTSMYLCASSPGTRYEQFFGPGTRLTVL.

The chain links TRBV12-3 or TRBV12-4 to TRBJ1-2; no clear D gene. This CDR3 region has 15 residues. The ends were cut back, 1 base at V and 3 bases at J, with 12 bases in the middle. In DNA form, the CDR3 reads TGTGCCAGCAGTTTAGGGACGGCCTCCGACTATGGCTACACCTTC. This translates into CASSLGTASDYGYTF.